Listed below are T cell receptor beta chains from one sample, sequenced in a study of identical twins. Via MiXCR, TCRdb re-called the 5' RACE reads, giving one row per CDR3 protein. The profile shows fewer than 500,000 distinct CDR3 sequences, roughly an eighth of them singletons. These data also featured in a second study, about yellow fever vaccine responses in identical twins.

The sequenced sample was CD4+ T cells sorted from blood. These TCRs come from a woman aged 18-35 years in good health. The CDR3 runs from the conserved cysteine through the conserved F or W. Fields, in order: CDR3 DNA, CDR3 protein, clone size, J gene, D gene, V gene. D genes are given only for firm matches. Size tells how often a clone was seen (once, few, many) or the class of an expanded clone, and some rows leave it out.

CDR3 DNA: TGTGCCAGCAGCTTAGAAGCGGGTGGGTACGAGCAGTACTTC
CDR3 protein: CASSLEAGGYEQYF
clone size: once
J gene: TRBJ2-7
D gene: .
V gene: TRBV7-9

CDR3 DNA: TGCGCCAGCAGCCAAGATGAGCAGTCACCCCTCCACTTT
CDR3 protein: CASSQDEQSPLHF
clone size: .
J gene: TRBJ1-6
D gene: .
V gene: TRBV4-3

CDR3 DNA: TGTGCCAGCAGCTTAAGGGCAGGGGGCCATGGCTACACCTTC
CDR3 protein: CASSLRAGGHGYTF
clone size: .
J gene: TRBJ1-2
D gene: TRBD1
V gene: TRBV7-9

CDR3 DNA: TGCGCCAGCAGCACCGGGACAGCTAACTATGGCTACACCTTC
CDR3 protein: CASSTGTANYGYTF
clone size: many
J gene: TRBJ1-2
D gene: TRBD1
V gene: TRBV5-1

CDR3 DNA: TGTGCCACCAGTGATTTTTTGGGACAGTCAAAAATGGCCGGGGAGCTGTTTTTT
CDR3 protein: CATSDFLGQSKMAGELFF
clone size: .
J gene: TRBJ2-2
D gene: TRBD1
V gene: TRBV24-1

CDR3 DNA: TGTGCCTGCAGCCAAGATATCCTAGCATTAAGCTCCTACAATGAGCAGTTCTTC
CDR3 protein: CACSQDILALSSYNEQFF
clone size: once
J gene: TRBJ2-1
D gene: .
V gene: TRBV3-1

CDR3 DNA: TGCGCCAGCAGCCAAGAAGAGGGGCGTTTCACTGAAGCTTTCTTT
CDR3 protein: CASSQEEGRFTEAFF
clone size: few
J gene: TRBJ1-1
D gene: .
V gene: TRBV4-3

CDR3 DNA: TGTGCCAGCAGCAAGCTTACAGGGGGCTTATCCTACGAGCAGTACTTC
CDR3 protein: CASSKLTGGLSYEQYF
clone size: .
J gene: TRBJ2-7
D gene: TRBD1
V gene: TRBV7-8

CDR3 DNA: TGTGCCATCAGATGGACTAGCGGAGCCTACGAGCAGTACTTC
CDR3 protein: CAIRWTSGAYEQYF
clone size: .
J gene: TRBJ2-7
D gene: TRBD2
V gene: TRBV10-3

CDR3 DNA: TGTGCCAGCTCACCAGTCAGCAAGACGGATACGCAGTATTTT
CDR3 protein: CASSPVSKTDTQYF
clone size: few
J gene: TRBJ2-3
D gene: .
V gene: TRBV18

CDR3 DNA: TGCAGCGTTGAAGTCCGGAACGAGCAGTACTTC
CDR3 protein: CSVEVRNEQYF
clone size: .
J gene: TRBJ2-7
D gene: .
V gene: TRBV29-1

CDR3 DNA: TGCGCCAGCAGCCCTGCGGGCTACGAGCAGTACTTC
CDR3 protein: CASSPAGYEQYF
clone size: few
J gene: TRBJ2-7
D gene: .
V gene: TRBV5-1

CDR3 DNA: TGTGCCAGCAGCGACCGACTAGCGGGTATTTCCTACAATGAGCAGTTCTTC
CDR3 protein: CASSDRLAGISYNEQFF
clone size: .
J gene: TRBJ2-1
D gene: TRBD2
V gene: TRBV7-2

CDR3 DNA: TGTGCCAGCAGTAGTCAGGGGGCAGTAACAGATACGCAGTATTTT
CDR3 protein: CASSSQGAVTDTQYF
clone size: once
J gene: TRBJ2-3
D gene: TRBD1
V gene: TRBV2

CDR3 DNA: TGTGCCAGCAGCCACACACTAGCGGGAGGGCCGGATAATGAGCAGTTCTTC
CDR3 protein: CASSHTLAGGPDNEQFF
clone size: .
J gene: TRBJ2-1
D gene: TRBD2
V gene: TRBV5-6

CDR3 DNA: TGTGCCGTTGGGAGGACTCAAGGCGGGGAGCTGTTTTTT
CDR3 protein: CAVGRTQGGELFF
clone size: few
J gene: TRBJ2-2
D gene: .
V gene: TRBV2

CDR3 DNA: TGCAGTGCTAGAGGAGGAGGTGGCTACACCTTC
CDR3 protein: CSARGGGGYTF
clone size: few
J gene: TRBJ1-2
D gene: .
V gene: TRBV20-1

CDR3 DNA: TGTGCCAGCAGCTTAGGACAGGCCATCCAAGAGACCCAGTACTTC
CDR3 protein: CASSLGQAIQETQYF
clone size: few
J gene: TRBJ2-5
D gene: .
V gene: TRBV7-9

CDR3 DNA: TGTGCCACCAGCAGAGGGGGAGGGGCCGCCTCGGAGCAGTACTTC
CDR3 protein: CATSRGGGAASEQYF
clone size: few
J gene: TRBJ2-7
D gene: TRBD2
V gene: TRBV15

CDR3 DNA: TGTGCCAGCAGCTTAAATGGACAGCCGAACACTGAAGCTTTCTTT
CDR3 protein: CASSLNGQPNTEAFF
clone size: few
J gene: TRBJ1-1
D gene: .
V gene: TRBV7-9

CDR3 DNA: TGTGCCAGCAGTTTAGCAGCAGGGATGGAGACCCAGTACTTC
CDR3 protein: CASSLAAGMETQYF
clone size: many
J gene: TRBJ2-5
D gene: .
V gene: TRBV12-3/TRBV12-4

CDR3 DNA: TGTGCCAGCAACCAAATGACAGGAGCCACAGATACGCAGTATTTT
CDR3 protein: CASNQMTGATDTQYF
clone size: .
J gene: TRBJ2-3
D gene: .
V gene: TRBV11-1

CDR3 DNA: TGTGCCAGCAGCTTACGACAGGGGGTTATGAACGAGCAGTACTTC
CDR3 protein: CASSLRQGVMNEQYF
clone size: .
J gene: TRBJ2-7
D gene: TRBD1
V gene: TRBV5-6

CDR3 DNA: TGTGCCAGCAGTTTAGATCTGGGAAGGAACACTGAAGCTTTCTTT
CDR3 protein: CASSLDLGRNTEAFF
clone size: many
J gene: TRBJ1-1
D gene: .
V gene: TRBV27